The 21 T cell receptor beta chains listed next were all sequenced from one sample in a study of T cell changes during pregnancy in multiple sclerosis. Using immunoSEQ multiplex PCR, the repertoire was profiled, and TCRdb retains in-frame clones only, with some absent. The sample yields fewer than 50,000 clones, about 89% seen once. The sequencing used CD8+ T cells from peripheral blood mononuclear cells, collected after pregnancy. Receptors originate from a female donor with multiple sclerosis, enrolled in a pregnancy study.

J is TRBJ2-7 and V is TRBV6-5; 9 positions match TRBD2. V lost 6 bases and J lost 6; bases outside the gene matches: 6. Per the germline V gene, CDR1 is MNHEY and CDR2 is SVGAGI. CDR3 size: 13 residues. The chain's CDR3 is CASSKGLAREQYF. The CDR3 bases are TGTGCCAGCAGCAAGGGACTAGCTCGCGAGCAGTACTTC.

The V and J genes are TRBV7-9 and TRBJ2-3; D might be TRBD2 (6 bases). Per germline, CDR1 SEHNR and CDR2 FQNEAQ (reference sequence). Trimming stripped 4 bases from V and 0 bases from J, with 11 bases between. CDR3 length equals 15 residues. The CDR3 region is CASSSLGTSTDTQYF. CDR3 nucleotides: TGTGCCAGCAGCTCTTTGGGGACTAGCACAGATACGCAGTATTTT. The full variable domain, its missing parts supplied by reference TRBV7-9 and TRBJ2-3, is DTGVSQNPRHKITKRGQNVTFRCDPISEHNRLYWYRQTLGQGPEFLTYFQNEAQLEKSRLLSDRFSAERPKGSFSTLEIQRTEQGDSAMYLCASSSLGTSTDTQYFGPGTRLTVL.

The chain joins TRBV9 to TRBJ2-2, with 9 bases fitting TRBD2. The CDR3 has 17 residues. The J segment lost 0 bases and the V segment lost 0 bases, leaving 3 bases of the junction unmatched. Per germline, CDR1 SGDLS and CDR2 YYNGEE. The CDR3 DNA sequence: TGTGCCAGCAGCGTAGTAGCTAGCGGGGCGAACACCGGGGAGCTGTTTTTT. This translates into CASSVVASGANTGELFF. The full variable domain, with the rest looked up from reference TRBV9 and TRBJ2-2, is DSGVTQTPKHLITATGQRVTLRCSPRSGDLSVYWYQQSLDQGLQFLIQYYNGEERAKGNILERFSAQQFPDLHSELNLSSLELGDSALYFCASSVVASGANTGELFFGEGSRLTVL.

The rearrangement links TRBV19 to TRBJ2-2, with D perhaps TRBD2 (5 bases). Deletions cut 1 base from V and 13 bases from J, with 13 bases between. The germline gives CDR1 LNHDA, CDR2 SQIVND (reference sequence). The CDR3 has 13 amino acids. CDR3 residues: CASSIGSARRLFF. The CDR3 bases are TGTGCCAGTAGTATAGGTAGCGCTAGAAGGCTGTTTTTT.

The CDR3 DNA reads as TGTGCCAGCAGCCCCACAGGGATTAATGAAAAACTGTTTTTT. Translated: CASSPTGINEKLFF. This chain connects TRBV5-6 to TRBJ1-4; D is perhaps TRBD1 (6 bases). Germline CDR1 is SGHDT and CDR2 is YYEEEE. V lost 4 bases to trimming and J lost 4 bases, with 11 bases between them. The length of the CDR3 is 14 residues.

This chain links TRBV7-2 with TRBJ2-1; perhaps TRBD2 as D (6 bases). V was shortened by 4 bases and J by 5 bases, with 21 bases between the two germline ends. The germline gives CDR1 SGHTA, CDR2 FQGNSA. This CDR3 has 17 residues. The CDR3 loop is CASSWGSWGEGDNEQFF. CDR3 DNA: TGTGCCAGCAGCTGGGGAAGTTGGGGGGAAGGGGACAATGAGCAGTTCTTC.

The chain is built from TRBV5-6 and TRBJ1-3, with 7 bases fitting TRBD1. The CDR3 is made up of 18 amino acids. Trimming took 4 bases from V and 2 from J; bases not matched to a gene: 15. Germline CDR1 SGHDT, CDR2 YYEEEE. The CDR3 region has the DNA TGTGCCAGCAGCCCCCAGGGGGTAGGGGGCCCTACTGGAAACACCATATATTTT. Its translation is CASSPQGVGGPTGNTIYF. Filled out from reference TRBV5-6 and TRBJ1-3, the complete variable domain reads DAGVTQSPTHLIKTRGQQVTLRCSPKSGHDTVSWYQQALGQGPQFIFQYYEEEERQRGNFPDRFSGHQFPNYSSELNVNALLLGDSALYLCASSPQGVGGPTGNTIYFGEGSWLTVV.

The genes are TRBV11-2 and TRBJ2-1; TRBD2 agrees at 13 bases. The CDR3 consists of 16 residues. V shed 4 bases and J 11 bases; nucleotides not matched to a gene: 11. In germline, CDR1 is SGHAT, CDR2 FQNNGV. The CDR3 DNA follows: TGTGCCAGCAGCTCACCTCTAGGACTAGCGGGGGCTAAGCAGTTCTTC. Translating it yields CASSSPLGLAGAKQFF.

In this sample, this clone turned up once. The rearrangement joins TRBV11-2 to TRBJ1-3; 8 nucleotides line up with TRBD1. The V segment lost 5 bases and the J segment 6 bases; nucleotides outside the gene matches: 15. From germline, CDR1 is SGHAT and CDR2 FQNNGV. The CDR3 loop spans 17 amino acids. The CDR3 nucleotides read TGTGCCAGCAGCCCTCCCCCTTGGCAGGGGGCTGTAAACACCATATATTTT. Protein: CASSPPPWQGAVNTIYF.

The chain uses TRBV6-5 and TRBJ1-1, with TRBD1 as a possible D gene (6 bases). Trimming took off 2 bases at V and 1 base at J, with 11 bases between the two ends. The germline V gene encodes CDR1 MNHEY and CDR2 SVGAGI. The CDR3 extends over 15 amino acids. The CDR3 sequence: CASSYLGTTNTEAFF. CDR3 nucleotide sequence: TGTGCCAGCAGTTACCTCGGGACAACGAACACTGAAGCTTTCTTT.

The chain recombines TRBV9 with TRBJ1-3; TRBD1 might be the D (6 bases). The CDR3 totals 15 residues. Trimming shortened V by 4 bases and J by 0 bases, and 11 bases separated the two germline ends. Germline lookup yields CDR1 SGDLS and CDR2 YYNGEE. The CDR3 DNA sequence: TGTGCCAGCAGCCTAGGACAGAACTCTGGAAACACCATATATTTT. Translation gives CASSLGQNSGNTIYF.

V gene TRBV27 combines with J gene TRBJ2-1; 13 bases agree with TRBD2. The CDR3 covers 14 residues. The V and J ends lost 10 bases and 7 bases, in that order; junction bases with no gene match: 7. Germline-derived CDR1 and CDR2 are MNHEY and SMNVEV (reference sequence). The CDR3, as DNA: TGTGCCACCTTGGGACTAGCGGGGAGTAATGAGCAGTTCTTC. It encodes CATLGLAGSNEQFF.

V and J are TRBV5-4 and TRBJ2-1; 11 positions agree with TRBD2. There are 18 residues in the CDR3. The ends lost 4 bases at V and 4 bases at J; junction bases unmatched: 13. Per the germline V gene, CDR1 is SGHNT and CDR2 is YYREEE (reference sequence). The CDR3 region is CASSGYLAGGSDYNEQFF. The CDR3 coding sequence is TGTGCCAGCAGCGGTTACCTAGCGGGGGGTTCAGATTACAATGAGCAGTTCTTC.

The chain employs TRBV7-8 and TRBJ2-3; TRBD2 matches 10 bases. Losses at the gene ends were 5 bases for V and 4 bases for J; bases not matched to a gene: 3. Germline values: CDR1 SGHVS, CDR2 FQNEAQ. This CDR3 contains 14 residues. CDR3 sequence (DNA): TGTGCCAGCAGCCATAGCGGGGGGCCAGATACGCAGTATTTT. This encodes CASSHSGGPDTQYF.

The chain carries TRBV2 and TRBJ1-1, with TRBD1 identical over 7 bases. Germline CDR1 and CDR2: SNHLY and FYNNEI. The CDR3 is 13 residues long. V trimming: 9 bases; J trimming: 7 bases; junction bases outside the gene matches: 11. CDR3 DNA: TGTGCCAGGACCGGGACAGACTTAATTGAAGCTTTCTTT. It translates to CARTGTDLIEAFF. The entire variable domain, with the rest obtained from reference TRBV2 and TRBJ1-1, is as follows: EPEVTQTPSHQVTQMGQEVILRCVPISNHLYFYWYRQILGQKVEFLVSFYNNEISEKSEIFDDQFSVERPDGSNFTLKIRSTKLEDSAMYFCARTGTDLIEAFFGQGTRLTVV.

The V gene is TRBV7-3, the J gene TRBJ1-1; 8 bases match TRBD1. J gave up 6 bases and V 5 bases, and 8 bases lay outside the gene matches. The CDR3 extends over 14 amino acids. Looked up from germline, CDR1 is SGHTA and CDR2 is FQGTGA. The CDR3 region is CASSVTGGSAEAFF. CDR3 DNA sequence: TGTGCCAGCAGCGTCACAGGGGGGTCGGCTGAAGCTTTCTTT.

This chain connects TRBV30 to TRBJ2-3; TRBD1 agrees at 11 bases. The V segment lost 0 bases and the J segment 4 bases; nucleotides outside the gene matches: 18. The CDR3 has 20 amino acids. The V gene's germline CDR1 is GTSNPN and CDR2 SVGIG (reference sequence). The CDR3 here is CAWSVIGTGGMGHTADTQYF. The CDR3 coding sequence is TGTGCCTGGAGTGTTATAGGGACAGGGGGAATGGGTCACACGGCAGATACGCAGTATTTT.

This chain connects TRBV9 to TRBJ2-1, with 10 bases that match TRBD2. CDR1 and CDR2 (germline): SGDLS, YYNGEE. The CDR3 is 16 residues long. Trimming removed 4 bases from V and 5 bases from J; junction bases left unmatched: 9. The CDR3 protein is CASSTPRTSGNNEQFF. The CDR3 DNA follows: TGTGCCAGCAGCACTCCCAGGACTAGCGGAAACAATGAGCAGTTCTTC. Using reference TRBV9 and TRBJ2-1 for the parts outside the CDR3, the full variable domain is DSGVTQTPKHLITATGQRVTLRCSPRSGDLSVYWYQQSLDQGLQFLIQYYNGEERAKGNILERFSAQQFPDLHSELNLSSLELGDSALYFCASSTPRTSGNNEQFFGPGTRLTVL.

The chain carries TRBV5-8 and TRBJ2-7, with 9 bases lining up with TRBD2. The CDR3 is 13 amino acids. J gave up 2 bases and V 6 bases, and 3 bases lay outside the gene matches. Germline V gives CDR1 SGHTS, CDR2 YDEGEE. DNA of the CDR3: TGTGCCAGCACCCGACTAGCGGCCTACGAGCAGTACTTC. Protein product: CASTRLAAYEQYF.

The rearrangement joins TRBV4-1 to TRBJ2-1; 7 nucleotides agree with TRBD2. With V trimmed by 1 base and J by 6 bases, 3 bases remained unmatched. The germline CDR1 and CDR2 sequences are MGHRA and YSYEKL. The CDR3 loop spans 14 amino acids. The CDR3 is CASSQGEGSNEQFF. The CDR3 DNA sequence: TGCGCCAGCAGCCAAGGGGAGGGAAGCAATGAGCAGTTCTTC.

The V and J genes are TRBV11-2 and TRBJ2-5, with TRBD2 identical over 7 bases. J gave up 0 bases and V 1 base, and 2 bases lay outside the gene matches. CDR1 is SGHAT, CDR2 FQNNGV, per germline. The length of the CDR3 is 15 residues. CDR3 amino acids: CASSLGAGDQETQYF. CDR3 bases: TGTGCCAGCAGCTTAGGGGCGGGGGACCAAGAGACCCAGTACTTC.